Following are 8 T cell receptor beta chains from one sample sequenced in a study of cytomegalovirus exposure and HLA in healthy donors. With 60 Vbeta and 13 Jbeta primers, the PCR was carried out. Measured with immunoSEQ multiplex PCR; TCRdb has only the in-frame clones, and not every one. The table includes about 89,000 clones, 65% to 80% detected once. The sample taken for sequencing was PBMCs. Every receptor here comes from a man younger than 40 in good health and CMV-seronegative.

As concerns this clone: The junction shows a germline mismatch at one end, possibly a read error. The J gene is TRBJ1-2, the V gene TRBV7-9; D may be TRBD1 (5 bases). The germline CDR1 and CDR2 sequences are SEHNR and FQNEAQ (reference sequence). This CDR3 has 15 residues. The chain's CDR3 is CSSSGVGRGGYGYTF. CDR3 in DNA: TGTTCCAGCAGCGGTGTGGGTAGGGGAGGCTATGGCTACACCTTC.

V usage is TRBV7-2 and J usage is TRBJ2-5; tentatively, D is TRBD2 (5 bases). V was cut by 5 bases and J by 5 bases, with 15 bases left in between. The CDR3 contains 14 residues. The germline gives CDR1 SGHTA, CDR2 FQGNSA. Here the CDR3 DNA reads TGTGCCAGCAGCCTACGGACTGCCTCCGAGACCCAGTACTTC. This codes for CASSLRTASETQYF.

This chain links TRBV7-8 with TRBJ2-7, with 12 bases that match TRBD2. This CDR3 contains 16 residues. The V gene end was trimmed by 5 bases and the J gene end by 0 bases; junction bases not matched to a gene: 5. In germline, CDR1 is SGHVS, CDR2 FQNEAQ. The CDR3, as DNA: TGTGCCAGCAGCCTCAGACTAGCGGGGGACTCCTACGAGCAGTACTTC. This encodes CASSLRLAGDSYEQYF.

This clone was found once. V usage is TRBV2 and J usage is TRBJ1-1, with TRBD1 identical over 9 bases. The germline V gene encodes CDR1 SNHLY and CDR2 FYNNEI. The CDR3 totals 15 residues. The trim removed 6 bases at V and 7 bases at J, leaving 12 bases unmatched. CDR3 DNA: TGTGCCAGCAGCCCTCCGGGACAGGGTGGAAATGAAGCTTTCTTT. Translated, it gives CASSPPGQGGNEAFF.

V gene TRBV7-9 combines with J gene TRBJ2-1; TRBD1 agrees at 9 bases. Germline CDR1 reads SEHNR; CDR2 reads FQNEAQ (reference sequence). Trimming removed 5 bases from V and 5 bases from J; junction bases left unmatched: 10. This CDR3 has 16 residues. CDR3 DNA sequence: TGTGCCAGCAGCCAGACCGGGACAGGGATCAACAATGAGCAGTTCTTC. As protein: CASSQTGTGINNEQFF.

The chain is built from TRBV5-8 and TRBJ1-1, with 9 bases identical to TRBD1. V shed 2 bases and J 3 bases; nucleotides not matched to a gene: 5. From germline, CDR1 is SGHTS and CDR2 YDEGEE. This CDR3 comprises 15 residues. This CDR3 reads CASSLGQGLDTEAFF. In DNA, the CDR3 is TGTGCCAGCAGCTTAGGACAGGGGTTGGACACTGAAGCTTTCTTT. The whole variable domain, filled in from reference TRBV5-8 and TRBJ1-1, reads EAGVTQSPTHLIKTRGQQATLRCSPISGHTSVYWYQQALGLGLQFLLWYDEGEERNRGNFPPRFSGRQFPNYSSELNVNALELEDSALYLCASSLGQGLDTEAFFGQGTRLTVV.

This clone was detected only once. This chain links TRBV12-5 with TRBJ2-1; 9 bases line up with TRBD2. CDR1 is LGHNT and CDR2 is FRNRAP in the germline V gene. The CDR3 runs to 15 residues. With V trimmed by 6 bases and J by 1 base, 4 bases remained unmatched. This chain's CDR3 is CASGRSGGSYNEQFF. CDR3 sequence (DNA): TGTGCTAGTGGCCGGAGCGGGGGGTCCTACAATGAGCAGTTCTTC. Based on the CDR3 plus reference TRBV12-5 and TRBJ2-1, the full variable domain is DARVTQTPRHKVTEMGQEVTMRCQPILGHNTVFWYRQTMMQGLELLAYFRNRAPLDDSGMPKDRFSAEMPDATLATLKIQPSEPRDSAVYFCASGRSGGSYNEQFFGPGTRLTVL.

This chain uses TRBV30 with TRBJ2-3; D gene unclear. V lost 5 bases and J 5 bases, leaving 20 bases between the germline ends. This CDR3 is built from 15 residues. Looked up from germline, CDR1 is GTSNPN and CDR2 is SVGIG (reference sequence). CDR3: CAWAPFPRLRDTQYF. The CDR3 nucleotides read TGTGCCTGGGCCCCTTTTCCGCGGTTACGAGATACGCAGTATTTT.